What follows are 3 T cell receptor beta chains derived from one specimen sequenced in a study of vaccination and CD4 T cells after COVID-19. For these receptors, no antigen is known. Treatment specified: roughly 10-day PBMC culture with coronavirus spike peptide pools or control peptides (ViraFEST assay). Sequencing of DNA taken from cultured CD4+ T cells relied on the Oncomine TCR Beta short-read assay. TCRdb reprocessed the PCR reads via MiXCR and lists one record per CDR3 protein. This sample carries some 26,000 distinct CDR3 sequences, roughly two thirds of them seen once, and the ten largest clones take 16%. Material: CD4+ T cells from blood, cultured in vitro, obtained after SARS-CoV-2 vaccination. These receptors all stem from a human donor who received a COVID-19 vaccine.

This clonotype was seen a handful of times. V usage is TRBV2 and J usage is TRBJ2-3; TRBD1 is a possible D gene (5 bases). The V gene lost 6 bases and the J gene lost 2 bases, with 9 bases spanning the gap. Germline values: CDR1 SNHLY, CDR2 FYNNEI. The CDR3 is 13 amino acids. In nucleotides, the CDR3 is TGTGCCAGCAGCCCGGACAACACAGATACGCAGTATTTT. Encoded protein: CASSPDNTDTQYF.

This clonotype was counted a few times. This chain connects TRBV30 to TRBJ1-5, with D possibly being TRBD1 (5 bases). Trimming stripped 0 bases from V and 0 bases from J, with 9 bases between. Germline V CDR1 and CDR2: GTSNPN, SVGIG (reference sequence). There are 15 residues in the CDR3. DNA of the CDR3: TGTGCCTGGAGTGTCTCAGGGACTAGCAATCAGCCCCAGCATTTT. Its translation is CAWSVSGTSNQPQHF.

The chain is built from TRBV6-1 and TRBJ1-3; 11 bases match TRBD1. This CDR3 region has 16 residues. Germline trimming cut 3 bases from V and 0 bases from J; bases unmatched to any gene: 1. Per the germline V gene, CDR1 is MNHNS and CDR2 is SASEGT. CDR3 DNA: TGTGCCAGCAGTGATGGACAGGGGGCCTCTGGAAACACCATATATTTT. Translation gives CASSDGQGASGNTIYF.